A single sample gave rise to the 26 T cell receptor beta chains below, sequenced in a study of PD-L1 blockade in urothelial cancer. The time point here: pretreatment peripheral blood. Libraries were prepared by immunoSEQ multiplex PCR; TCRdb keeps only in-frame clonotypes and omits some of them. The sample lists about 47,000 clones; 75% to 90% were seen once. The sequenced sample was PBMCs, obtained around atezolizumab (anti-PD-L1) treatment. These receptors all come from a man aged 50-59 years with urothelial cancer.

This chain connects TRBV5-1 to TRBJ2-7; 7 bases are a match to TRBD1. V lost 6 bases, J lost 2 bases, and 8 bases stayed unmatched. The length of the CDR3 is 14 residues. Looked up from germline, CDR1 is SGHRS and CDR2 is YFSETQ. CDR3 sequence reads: CASKYRGLAYEQYF. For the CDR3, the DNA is TGCGCCAGCAAATATAGGGGGCTCGCCTACGAGCAGTACTTC.

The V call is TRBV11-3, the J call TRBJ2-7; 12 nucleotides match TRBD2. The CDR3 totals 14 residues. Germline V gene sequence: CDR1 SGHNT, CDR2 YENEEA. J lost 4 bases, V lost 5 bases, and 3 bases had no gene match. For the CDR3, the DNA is TGTGCCAGCAGCCTGGGGACTAGCGGGTACGAGCAGTACTTC. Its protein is CASSLGTSGYEQYF.

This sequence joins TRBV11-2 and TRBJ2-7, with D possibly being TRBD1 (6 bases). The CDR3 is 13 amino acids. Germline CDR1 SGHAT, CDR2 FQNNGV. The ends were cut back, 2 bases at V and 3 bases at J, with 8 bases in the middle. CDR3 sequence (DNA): TGTGCCAGCAGCTTATCAGGGGACTACGAGCAGTACGTC. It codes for CASSLSGDYEQYV.

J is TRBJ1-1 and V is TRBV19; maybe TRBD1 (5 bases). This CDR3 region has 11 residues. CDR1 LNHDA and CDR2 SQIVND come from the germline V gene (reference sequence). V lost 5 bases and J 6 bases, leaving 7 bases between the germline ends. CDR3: CASSSQAEAFF. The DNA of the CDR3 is TGTGCCAGTAGTTCACAGGCTGAAGCTTTCTTT.

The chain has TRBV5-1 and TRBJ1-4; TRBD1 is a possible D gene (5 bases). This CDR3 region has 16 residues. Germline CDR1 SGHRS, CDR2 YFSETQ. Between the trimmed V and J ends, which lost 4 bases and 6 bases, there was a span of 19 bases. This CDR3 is CASSGIPDGGYEKLFF. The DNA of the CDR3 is TGCGCCAGCAGCGGGATACCGGACGGGGGGTATGAAAAACTGTTTTTT.

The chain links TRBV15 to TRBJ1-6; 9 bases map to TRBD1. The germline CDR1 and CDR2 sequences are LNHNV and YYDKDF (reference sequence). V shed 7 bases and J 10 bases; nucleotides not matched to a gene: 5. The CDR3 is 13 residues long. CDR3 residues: CATIGTGRSPLHF. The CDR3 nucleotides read TGTGCCACCATCGGGACAGGGAGGTCACCCCTCCACTTT.

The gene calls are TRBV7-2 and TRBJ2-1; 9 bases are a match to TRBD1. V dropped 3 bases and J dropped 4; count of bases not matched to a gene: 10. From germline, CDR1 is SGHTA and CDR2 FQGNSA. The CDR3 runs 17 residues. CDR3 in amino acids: CASSFFLPGQGYNEQFF. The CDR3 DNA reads TGTGCCAGCAGCTTTTTCTTACCGGGACAGGGTTACAATGAGCAGTTCTTC.

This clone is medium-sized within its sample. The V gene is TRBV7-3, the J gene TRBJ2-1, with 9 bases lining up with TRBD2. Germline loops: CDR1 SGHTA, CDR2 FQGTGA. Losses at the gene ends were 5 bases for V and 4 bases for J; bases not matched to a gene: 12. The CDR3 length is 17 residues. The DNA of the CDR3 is TGTGCCAGCAGCCGTGAACCGGGACTAGCTTTGTACAATGAGCAGTTCTTC. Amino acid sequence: CASSREPGLALYNEQFF.

CDR3 protein: CASSLGQGAFYEQFF. In DNA form, the CDR3 reads TGTGCCAGCAGCCTGGGACAGGGGGCCTTCTATGAGCAGTTCTTC. J is TRBJ2-1 and V is TRBV5-8, with TRBD1 matching 12 bases. V trimming: 4 bases; J trimming: 8 bases; junction bases outside the gene matches: 7. CDR1 and CDR2 (germline): SGHTS, YDEGEE. The CDR3 has 15 residues.

CDR3 bases: TGTGCCTGGAGGCGACAGGGTAGGGATGGCTACACCTTC. Protein: CAWRRQGRDGYTF. This rearrangement joins TRBV30 to TRBJ1-2, with 7 positions matching TRBD1. Looked up from germline, CDR1 is GTSNPN and CDR2 is SVGIG (reference sequence). The ends lost 3 bases at V and 6 bases at J; junction bases unmatched: 7. The CDR3 loop spans 13 amino acids.

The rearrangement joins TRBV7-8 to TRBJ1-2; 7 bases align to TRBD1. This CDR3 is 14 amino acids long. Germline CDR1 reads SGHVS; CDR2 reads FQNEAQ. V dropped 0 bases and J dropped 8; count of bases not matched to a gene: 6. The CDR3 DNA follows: TGTGCCAGCAGCTTAGCGCTGGGGACAGAAGGCTACACCTTC. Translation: CASSLALGTEGYTF. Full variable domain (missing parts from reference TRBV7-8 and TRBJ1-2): GAGVSQSPRYKVAKRGQDVALRCDPISGHVSLFWYQQALGQGPEFLTYFQNEAQLDKSGLPSDRFFAERPEGSVSTLKIQRTQQEDSAVYLCASSLALGTEGYTFGSGTRLTVV.

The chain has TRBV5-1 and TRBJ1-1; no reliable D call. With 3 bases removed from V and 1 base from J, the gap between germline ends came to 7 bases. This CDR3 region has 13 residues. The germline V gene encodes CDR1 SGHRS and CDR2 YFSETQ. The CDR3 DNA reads TGCGCCAGCAGCTGGGGAGGGAACACTGAAGCTTTCTTT. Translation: CASSWGGNTEAFF. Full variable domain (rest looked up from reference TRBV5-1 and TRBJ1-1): KAGVTQTPRYLIKTRGQQVTLSCSPISGHRSVSWYQQTPGQGLQFLFEYFSETQRNKGNFPGRFSGRQFSNSRSEMNVSTLELGDSALYLCASSWGGNTEAFFGQGTRLTVV.

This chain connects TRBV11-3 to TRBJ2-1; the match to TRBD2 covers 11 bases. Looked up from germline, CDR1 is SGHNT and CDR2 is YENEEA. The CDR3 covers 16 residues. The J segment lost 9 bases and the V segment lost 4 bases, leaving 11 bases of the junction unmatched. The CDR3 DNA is TGTGCCAGCAGCTCCACCATTAGCGGGGGGGCTAGTGAGCAGTTCTTC. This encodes CASSSTISGGASEQFF.

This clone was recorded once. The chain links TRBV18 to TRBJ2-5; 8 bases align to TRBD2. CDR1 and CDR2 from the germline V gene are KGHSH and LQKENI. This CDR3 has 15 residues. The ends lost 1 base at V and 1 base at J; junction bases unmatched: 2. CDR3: CASSPLRGGQETQYF. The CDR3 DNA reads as TGTGCCAGCTCACCACTCCGGGGGGGCCAAGAGACCCAGTACTTC.

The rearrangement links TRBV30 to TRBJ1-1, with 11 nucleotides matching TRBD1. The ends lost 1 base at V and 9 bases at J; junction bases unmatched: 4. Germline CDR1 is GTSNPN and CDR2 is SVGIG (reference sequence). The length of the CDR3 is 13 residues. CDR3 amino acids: CAWSDGQGAKAFF. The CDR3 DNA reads TGTGCCTGGAGTGATGGACAGGGGGCGAAAGCTTTCTTT.

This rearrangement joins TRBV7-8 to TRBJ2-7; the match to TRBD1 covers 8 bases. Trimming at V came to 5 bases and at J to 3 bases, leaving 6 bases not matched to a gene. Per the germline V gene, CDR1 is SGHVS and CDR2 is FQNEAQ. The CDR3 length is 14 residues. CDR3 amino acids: CASSRRDRIYEQYF. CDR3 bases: TGTGCCAGCAGCCGTCGGGACAGGATCTACGAGCAGTACTTC.

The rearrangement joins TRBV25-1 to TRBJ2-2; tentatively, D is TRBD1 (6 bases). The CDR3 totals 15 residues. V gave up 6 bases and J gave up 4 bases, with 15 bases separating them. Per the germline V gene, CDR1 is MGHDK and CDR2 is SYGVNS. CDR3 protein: CASRTGMGATGELFF. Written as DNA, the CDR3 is TGTGCCAGCAGAACAGGGATGGGAGCCACCGGGGAGCTGTTTTTT.

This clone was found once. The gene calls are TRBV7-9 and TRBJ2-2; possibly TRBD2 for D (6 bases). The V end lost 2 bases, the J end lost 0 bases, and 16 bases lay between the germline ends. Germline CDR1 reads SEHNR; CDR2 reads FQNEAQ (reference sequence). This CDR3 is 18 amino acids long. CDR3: CASSLPRGTSANTGELFF. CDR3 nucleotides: TGTGCCAGCAGCTTACCCCGGGGGACTTCCGCGAACACCGGGGAGCTGTTTTTT.

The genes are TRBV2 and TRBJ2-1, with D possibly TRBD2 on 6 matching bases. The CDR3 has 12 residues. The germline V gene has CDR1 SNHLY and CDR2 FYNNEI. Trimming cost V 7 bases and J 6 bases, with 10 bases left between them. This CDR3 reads CASKPGGNEQFF. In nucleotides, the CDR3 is TGTGCCAGCAAACCCGGGGGCAATGAGCAGTTCTTC.

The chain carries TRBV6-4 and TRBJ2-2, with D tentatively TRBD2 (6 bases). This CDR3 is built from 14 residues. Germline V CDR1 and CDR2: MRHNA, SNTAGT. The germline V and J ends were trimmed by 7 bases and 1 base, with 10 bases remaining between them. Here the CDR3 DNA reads TGTGCCAGCAAAGGGACTTTGAACACCGGGGAGCTGTTTTTT. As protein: CASKGTLNTGELFF.

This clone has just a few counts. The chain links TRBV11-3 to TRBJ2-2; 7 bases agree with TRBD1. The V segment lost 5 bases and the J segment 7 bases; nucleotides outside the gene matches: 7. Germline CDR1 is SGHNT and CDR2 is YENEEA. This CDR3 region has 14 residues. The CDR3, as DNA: TGTGCCAGCAGCCACAGGGGTGGTGTCGGGGAGCTGTTTTTT. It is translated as CASSHRGGVGELFF. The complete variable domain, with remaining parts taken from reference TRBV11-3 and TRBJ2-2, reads EAGVVQSPRYKIIEKKQPVAFWCNPISGHNTLYWYLQNLGQGPELLIRYENEEAVDDSQLPKDRFSAERLKGVDSTLKIQPAELGDSAVYLCASSHRGGVGELFFGEGSRLTVL.

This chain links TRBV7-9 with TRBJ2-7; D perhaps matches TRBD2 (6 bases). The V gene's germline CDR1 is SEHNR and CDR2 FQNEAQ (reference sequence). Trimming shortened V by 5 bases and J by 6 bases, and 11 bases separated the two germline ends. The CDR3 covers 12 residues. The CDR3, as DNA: TGTGCCAGCAGCCACGGGACTGCCGAGCAGTACGTC. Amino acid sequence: CASSHGTAEQYV.

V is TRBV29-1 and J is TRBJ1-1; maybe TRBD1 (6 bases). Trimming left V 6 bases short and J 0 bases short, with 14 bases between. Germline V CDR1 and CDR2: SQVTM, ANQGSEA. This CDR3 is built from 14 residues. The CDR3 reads CSVARGAMNTEAFF. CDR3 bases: TGCAGCGTCGCCAGGGGAGCAATGAACACTGAAGCTTTCTTT. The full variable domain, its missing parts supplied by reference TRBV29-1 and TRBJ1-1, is SAVISQKPSRDICQRGTSLTIQCQVDSQVTMMFWYRQQPGQSLTLIATANQGSEATYESGFVIDKFPISRPNLTFSTLTVSNMSPEDSSIYLCSVARGAMNTEAFFGQGTRLTVV.

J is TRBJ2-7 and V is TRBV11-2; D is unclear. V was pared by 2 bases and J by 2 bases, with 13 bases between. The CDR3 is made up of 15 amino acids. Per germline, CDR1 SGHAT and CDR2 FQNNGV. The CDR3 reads CASSLIADSPYEQYF. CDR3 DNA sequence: TGTGCCAGCAGCTTAATTGCGGATTCCCCCTACGAGCAGTACTTC.

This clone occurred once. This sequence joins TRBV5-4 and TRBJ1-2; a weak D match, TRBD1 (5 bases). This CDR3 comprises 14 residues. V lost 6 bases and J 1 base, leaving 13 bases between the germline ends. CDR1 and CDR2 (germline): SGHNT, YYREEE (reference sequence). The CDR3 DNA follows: TGTGCCAGCACCCCGGGGGGGGTTAACTATGGCTACACCTTC. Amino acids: CASTPGGVNYGYTF.

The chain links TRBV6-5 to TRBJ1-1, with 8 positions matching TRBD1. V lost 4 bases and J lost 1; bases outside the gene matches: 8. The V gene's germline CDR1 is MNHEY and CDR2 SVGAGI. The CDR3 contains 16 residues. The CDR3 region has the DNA TGTGCCAGCAGTTTGACCGGGACAGGCCAGAACACTGAAGCTTTCTTT. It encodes CASSLTGTGQNTEAFF.